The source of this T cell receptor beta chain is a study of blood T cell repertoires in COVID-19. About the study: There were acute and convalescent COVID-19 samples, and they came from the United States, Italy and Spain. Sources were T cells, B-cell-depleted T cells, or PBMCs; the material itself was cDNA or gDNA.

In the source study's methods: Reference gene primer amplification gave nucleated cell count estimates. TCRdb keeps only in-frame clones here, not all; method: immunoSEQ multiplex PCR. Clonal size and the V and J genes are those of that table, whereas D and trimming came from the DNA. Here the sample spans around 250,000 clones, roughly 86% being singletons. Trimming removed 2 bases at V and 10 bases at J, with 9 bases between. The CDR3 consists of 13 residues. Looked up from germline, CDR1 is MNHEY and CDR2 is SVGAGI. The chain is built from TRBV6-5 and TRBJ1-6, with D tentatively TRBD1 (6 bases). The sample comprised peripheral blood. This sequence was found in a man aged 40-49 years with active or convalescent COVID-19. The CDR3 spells CASSYQGFSPLHF. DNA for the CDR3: TGTGCCAGCAGTTACCAGGGGTTCTCACCCCTCCACTTT.